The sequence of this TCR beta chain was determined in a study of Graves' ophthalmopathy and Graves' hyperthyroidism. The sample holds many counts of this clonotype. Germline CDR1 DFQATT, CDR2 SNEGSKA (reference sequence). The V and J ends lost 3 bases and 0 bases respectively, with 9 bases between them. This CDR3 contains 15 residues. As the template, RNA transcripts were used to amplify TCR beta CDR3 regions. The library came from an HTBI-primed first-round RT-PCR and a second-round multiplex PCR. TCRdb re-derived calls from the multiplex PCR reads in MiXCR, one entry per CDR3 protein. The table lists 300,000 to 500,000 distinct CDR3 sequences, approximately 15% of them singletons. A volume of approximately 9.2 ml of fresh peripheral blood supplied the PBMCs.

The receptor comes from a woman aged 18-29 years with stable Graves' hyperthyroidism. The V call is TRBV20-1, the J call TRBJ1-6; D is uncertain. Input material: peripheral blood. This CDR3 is CSASVGGSYNSPLHF. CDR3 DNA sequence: TGCAGTGCTAGCGTCGGAGGCTCCTATAATTCACCCCTCCACTTT.